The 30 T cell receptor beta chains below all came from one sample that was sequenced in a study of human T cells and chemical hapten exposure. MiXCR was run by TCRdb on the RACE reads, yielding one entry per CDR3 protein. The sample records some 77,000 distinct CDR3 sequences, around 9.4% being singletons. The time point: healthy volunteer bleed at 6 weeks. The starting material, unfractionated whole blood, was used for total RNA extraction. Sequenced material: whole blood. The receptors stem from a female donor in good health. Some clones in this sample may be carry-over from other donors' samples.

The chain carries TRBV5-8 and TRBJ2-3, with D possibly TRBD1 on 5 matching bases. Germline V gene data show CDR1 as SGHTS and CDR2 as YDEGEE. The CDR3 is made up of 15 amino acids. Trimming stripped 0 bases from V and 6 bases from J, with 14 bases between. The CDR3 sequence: CASSLADSRSDTQYF. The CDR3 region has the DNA TGTGCCAGCAGCTTGGCCGACAGCCGGAGCGATACGCAGTATTTT.

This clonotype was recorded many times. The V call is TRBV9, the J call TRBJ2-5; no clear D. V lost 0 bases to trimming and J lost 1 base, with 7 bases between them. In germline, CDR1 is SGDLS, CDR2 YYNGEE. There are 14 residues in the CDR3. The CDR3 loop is CASSVATAQETQYF. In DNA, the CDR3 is TGTGCCAGCAGCGTAGCTACAGCCCAAGAGACCCAGTACTTC.

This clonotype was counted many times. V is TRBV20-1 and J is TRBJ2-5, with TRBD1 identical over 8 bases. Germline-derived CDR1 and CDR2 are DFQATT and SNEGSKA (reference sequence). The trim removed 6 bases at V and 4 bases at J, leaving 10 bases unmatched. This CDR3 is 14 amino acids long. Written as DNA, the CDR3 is TGCAGTGCATGGGACAGGATAAGAGGAGAGACCCAGTACTTC. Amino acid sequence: CSAWDRIRGETQYF.

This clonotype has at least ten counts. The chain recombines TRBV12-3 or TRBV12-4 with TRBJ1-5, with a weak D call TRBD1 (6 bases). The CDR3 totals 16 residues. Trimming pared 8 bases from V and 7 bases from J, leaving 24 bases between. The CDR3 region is CASSGAAVEGRQPQHF. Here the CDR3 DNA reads TGTGCCAGCTCGGGGGCAGCGGTAGAGGGGCGCCAGCCCCAGCATTTT.

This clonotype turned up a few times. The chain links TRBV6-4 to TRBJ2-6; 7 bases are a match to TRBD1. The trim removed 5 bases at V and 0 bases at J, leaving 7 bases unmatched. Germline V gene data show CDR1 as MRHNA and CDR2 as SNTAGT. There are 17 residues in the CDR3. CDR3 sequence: CASSPGTDGSGANVLTF. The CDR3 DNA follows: TGTGCCAGCAGTCCCGGGACAGACGGCTCTGGGGCCAACGTCCTGACTTTC.

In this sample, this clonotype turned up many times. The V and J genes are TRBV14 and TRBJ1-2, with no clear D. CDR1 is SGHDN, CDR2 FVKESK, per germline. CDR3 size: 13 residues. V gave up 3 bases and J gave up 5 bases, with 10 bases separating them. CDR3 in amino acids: CASSHGPTYGYTF. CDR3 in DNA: TGTGCCAGCAGCCATGGGCCGACGTATGGCTACACCTTC.

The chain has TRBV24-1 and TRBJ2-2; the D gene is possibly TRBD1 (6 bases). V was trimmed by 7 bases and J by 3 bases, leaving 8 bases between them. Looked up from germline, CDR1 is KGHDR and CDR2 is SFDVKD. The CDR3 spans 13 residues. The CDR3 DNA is TGTGCCACCAGAAACAGGGACACCGGGGAGCTGTTTTTT. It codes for CATRNRDTGELFF.

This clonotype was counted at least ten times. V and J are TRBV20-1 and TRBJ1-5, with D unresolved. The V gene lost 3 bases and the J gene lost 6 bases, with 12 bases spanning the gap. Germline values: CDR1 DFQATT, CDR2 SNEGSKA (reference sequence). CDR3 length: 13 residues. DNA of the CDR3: TGCAGTGCTAGGGTCAGGTCGGGTCAGCCCCAGCATTTT. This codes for CSARVRSGQPQHF.

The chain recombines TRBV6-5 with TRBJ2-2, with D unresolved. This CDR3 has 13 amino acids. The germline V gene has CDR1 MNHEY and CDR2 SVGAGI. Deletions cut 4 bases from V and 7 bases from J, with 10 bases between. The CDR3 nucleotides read TGTGCCAGCAGTTGTCAGTGGATCGGGGAGCTGTTTTTT. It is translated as CASSCQWIGELFF.

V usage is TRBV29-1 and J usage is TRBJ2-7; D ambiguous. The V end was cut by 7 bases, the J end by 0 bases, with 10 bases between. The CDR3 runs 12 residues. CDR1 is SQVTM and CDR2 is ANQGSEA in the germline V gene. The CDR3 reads CSARLDSYEQYF. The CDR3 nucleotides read TGCAGCGCCCGCCTGGACTCCTACGAGCAGTACTTC.

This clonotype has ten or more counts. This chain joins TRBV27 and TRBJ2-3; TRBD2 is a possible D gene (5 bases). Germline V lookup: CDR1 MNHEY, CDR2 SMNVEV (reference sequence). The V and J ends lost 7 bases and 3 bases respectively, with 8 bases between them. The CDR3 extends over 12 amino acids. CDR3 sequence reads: CASKERTDTQYF. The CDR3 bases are TGTGCCAGCAAGGAGCGGACAGATACGCAGTATTTT.

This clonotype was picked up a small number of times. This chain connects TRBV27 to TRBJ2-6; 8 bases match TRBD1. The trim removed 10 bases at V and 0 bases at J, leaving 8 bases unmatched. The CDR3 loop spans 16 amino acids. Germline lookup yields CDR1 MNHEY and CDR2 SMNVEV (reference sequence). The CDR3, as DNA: TGTGCCACCTCGGACAGGGCCAACTCTGGGGCCAACGTCCTGACTTTC. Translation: CATSDRANSGANVLTF.

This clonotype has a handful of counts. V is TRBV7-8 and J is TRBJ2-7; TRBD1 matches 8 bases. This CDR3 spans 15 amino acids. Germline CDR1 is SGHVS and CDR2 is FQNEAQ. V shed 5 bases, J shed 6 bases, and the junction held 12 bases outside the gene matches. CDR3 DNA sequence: TGTGCCAGCAGCCCTCCCGGGACAGGCTCTCTCGAGCAGTACTTC. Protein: CASSPPGTGSLEQYF.

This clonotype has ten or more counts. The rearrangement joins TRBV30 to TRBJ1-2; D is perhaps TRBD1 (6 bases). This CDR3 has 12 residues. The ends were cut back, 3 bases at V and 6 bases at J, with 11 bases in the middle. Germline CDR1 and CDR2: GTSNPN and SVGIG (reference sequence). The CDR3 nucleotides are TGTGCCTGGAGCCCGGGGACAAATGGCTACACCTTC. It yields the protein CAWSPGTNGYTF.

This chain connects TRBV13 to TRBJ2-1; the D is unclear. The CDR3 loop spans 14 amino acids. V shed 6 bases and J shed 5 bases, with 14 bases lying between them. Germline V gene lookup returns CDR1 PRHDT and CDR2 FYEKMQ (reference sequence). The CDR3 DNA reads TGTGCCAGCAGTCTATATGCAGTCGACAATGAGCAGTTCTTC. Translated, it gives CASSLYAVDNEQFF.

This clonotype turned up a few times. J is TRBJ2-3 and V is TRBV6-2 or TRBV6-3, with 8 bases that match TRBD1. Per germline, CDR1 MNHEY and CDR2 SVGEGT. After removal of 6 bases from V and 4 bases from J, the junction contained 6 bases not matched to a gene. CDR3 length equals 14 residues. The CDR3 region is CASSLQGEADTQYF. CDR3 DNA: TGTGCCAGCAGCCTACAGGGGGAAGCAGATACGCAGTATTTT.

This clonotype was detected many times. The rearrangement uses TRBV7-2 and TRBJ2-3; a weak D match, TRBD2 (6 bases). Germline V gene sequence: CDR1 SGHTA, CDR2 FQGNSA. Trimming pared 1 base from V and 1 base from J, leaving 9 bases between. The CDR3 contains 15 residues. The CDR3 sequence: CASSLGPGGTDTQYF. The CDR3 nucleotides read TGTGCCAGCAGCTTAGGTCCGGGGGGCACAGATACGCAGTATTTT.

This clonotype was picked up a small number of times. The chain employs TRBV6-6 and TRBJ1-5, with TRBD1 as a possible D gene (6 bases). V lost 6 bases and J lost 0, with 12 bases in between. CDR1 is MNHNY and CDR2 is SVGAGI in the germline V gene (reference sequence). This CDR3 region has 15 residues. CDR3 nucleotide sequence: TGTGCCAGCAGGCGACAGGACAATAGCAATCAGCCCCAGCATTTT. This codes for CASRRQDNSNQPQHF.

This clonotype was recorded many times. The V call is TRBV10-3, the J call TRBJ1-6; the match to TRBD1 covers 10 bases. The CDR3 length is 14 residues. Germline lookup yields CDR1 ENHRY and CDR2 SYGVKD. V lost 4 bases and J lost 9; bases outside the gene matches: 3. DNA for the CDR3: TGTGCCATCAGTGGGACAGGGGGTAGTTCACCCCTCCACTTT. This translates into CAISGTGGSSPLHF.

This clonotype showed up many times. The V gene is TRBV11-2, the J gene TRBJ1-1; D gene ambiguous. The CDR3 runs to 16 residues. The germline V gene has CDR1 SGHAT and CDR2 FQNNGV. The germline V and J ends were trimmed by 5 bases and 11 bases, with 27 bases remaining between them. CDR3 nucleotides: TGTGCCAGCAGCGCGCACGCCCGAGATAGAAGACAAGGGGCTTTCTTT. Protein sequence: CASSAHARDRRQGAFF.

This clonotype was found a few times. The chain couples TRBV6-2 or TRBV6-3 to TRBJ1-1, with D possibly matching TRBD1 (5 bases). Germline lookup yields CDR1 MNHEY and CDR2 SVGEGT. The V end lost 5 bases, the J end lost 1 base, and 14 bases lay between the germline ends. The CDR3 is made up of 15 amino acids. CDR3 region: CASSRRGAGNTEAFF. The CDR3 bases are TGTGCCAGCAGTCGTCGTGGGGCGGGGAACACTGAAGCTTTCTTT.

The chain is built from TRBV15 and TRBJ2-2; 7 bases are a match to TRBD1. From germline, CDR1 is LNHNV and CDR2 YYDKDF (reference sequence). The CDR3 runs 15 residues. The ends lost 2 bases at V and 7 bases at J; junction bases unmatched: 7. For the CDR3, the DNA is TGTGCCACCAGCAGATCTCAGGGGGTCGGCGGGGAGCTGTTTTTT. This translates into CATSRSQGVGGELFF. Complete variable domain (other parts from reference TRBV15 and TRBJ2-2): DAMVIQNPRYQVTQFGKPVTLSCSQTLNHNVMYWYQQKSSQAPKLLFHYYDKDFNNEADTPDNFQSRRPNTSFCFLDIRSPGLGDTAMYLCATSRSQGVGGELFFGEGSRLTVL.

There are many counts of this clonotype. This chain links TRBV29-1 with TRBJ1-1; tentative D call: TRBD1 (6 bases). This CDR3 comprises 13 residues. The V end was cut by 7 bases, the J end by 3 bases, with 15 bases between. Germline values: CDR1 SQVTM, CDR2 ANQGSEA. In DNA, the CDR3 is TGCAGCGCCTCGAGGGGGAGGGACACTGAAGCTTTCTTT. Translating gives CSASRGRDTEAFF. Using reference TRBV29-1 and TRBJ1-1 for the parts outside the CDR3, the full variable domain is SAVISQKPSRDICQRGTSLTIQCQVDSQVTMMFWYRQQPGQSLTLIATANQGSEATYESGFVIDKFPISRPNLTFSTLTVSNMSPEDSSIYLCSASRGRDTEAFFGQGTRLTVV.

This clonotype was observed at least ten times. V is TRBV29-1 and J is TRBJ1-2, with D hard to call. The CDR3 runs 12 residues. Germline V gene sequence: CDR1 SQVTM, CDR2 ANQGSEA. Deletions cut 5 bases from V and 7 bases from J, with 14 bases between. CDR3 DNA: TGCAGCGTTAAGATGGGAGGCTTTGGCTACACCTTC. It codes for CSVKMGGFGYTF.

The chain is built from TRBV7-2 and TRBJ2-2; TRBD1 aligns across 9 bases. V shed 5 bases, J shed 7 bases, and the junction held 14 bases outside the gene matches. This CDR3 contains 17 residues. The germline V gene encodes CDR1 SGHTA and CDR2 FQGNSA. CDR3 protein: CASSNARTGAWGGELFF. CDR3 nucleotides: TGTGCCAGCAGCAATGCTAGGACAGGGGCGTGGGGCGGGGAGCTGTTTTTT.

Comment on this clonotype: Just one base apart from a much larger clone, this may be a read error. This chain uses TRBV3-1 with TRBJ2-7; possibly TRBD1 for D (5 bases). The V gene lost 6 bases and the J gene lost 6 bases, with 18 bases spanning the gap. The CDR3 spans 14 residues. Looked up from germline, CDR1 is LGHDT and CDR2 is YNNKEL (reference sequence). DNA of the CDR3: TGTGCCAGCAGTTCGGCAGGGTGCACGTCCGAGCAGTACTTC. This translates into CASSSAGCTSEQYF.

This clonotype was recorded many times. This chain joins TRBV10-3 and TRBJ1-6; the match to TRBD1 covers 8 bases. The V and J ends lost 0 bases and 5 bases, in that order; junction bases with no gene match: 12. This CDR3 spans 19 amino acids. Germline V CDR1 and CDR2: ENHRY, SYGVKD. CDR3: CAISESRTGGQGNNSPLHF. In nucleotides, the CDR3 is TGTGCCATCAGTGAGTCTCGAACGGGAGGACAGGGTAATAATTCACCCCTCCACTTT.

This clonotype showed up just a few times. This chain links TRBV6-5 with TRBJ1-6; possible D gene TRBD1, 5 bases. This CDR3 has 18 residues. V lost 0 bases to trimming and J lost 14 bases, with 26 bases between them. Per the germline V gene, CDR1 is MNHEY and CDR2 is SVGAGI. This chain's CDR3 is CASSYSGTPGPSRRALHF. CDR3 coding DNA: TGTGCCAGCAGTTACTCAGGAACTCCGGGACCCTCCCGTAGAGCCCTCCACTTT.

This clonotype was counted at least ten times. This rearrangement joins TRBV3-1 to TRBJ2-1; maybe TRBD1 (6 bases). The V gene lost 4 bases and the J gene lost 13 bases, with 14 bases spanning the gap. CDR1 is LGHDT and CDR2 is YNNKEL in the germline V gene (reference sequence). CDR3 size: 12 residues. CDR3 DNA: TGTGCCAGCAGCCGAAAAACAGGGTTTCAGTTCTTC. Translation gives CASSRKTGFQFF.

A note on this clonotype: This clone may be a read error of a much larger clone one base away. As DNA, the CDR3 is TGTGCCAGCAGCTCCCGGTTCTATAATTCACCCCTCAACTTT. It translates to CASSSRFYNSPLNF. V is TRBV5-5 and J is TRBJ1-6; unclear D gene. Looked up from germline, CDR1 is SGHKS and CDR2 is YYEKEE (reference sequence). This CDR3 is built from 14 residues. Filled out from reference TRBV5-5 and TRBJ1-6, the complete variable domain reads DAGVTQSPTHLIKTRGQQVTLRCSPISGHKSVSWYQQVLGQGPQFIFQYYEKEERGRGNFPDRFSARQFPNYSSELNVNALLLGDSALYLCASSSRFYNSPLNFGNGTRLTVT.